The following is a T cell receptor beta chain sequence with its context. What this receptor recognizes is not known. The input lacks base qualities; no much larger clone sits a single base away. The data were obtained in a study of metastatic and nonmetastatic thyroid tumors (TCRdb year 2020). About the study as a whole: Repertoires were compared across peripheral blood and tumor or nodule tissue samples from malignant and benign thyroid patients.

From cysteine to phenylalanine, the CDR3 is 18 amino acids long. Left in the record is the CDR3 DNA by itself, 54 bases read in frame from the first base. V ends up 1 base short and J 0 bases short, with an unmatched junction base count of 3. CDR1 SGHAT and CDR2 FQDESV are derived from the germline V gene (reference sequence). Broad study findings and their caveats: In both blood and tumor samples, malignant tumors were reported to have significantly higher TCR beta diversity than benign nodules.

The protocol used for the library was PCR. For sequencing, an Illumina HiSeq 4000 was employed. High-throughput sequencing was used to profile the CDR3 region of the TCR beta-chain in every patient. The study's processing was this. The researchers built a classifier to tell apart papillary thyroid cancer patients with distant metastasis, based on CDR3 differences among clinicopathological groups. Repertoire diversity was assessed with the Shannon index, and tumor-blood repertoire similarity with the Morisita-Horn index. TCRdb reanalyzed the raw reads on its own, using fastp at Q25 for trimming and MiXCR for clone calling, and kept in-frame beta chains. What appears here as the V and J calls and clone size reflects TCRdb's work, not the paper's. The table for this sample lists about 13,000 clones; 30% to 35% of them were counted only once. The ten largest clones capture roughly an eighth of the sample.

No patient had received any treatment before thyroid surgery. Using T-cell receptor beta sequencing, the researchers looked back retrospectively at clinical samples from patients, gathered between the early 2010s and the late 2010s. Recombination joined TRBV11-1 with TRBJ2-2; TRBD1 aligns with 12 central bases. The source material was tumor tissue. This TCR was recovered from a male donor with papillary thyroid cancer or a benign thyroid nodule (not recorded which). Some clones in this sample may be carry-over from other donors' samples. The CDR3 protein sequence reads: CASSLGGTGGANTGELFF. DNA sequence: TGTGCCAGCAGCTTAGGCGGGACAGGGGGCGCGAACACCGGGGAGCTGTTTTTT.